This entry lists 12 T cell receptor beta chains sequenced from one sample in a study of T-cell memory formation after mild COVID-19. One entry per CDR3 protein results from TCRdb running MiXCR on the 5' RACE reads. The profile covers 150,000 to 200,000 distinct CDR3 sequences, with around 10% appearing a single time and approximately 3.4% taken by the ten largest. Specimen: PBMCs or a T cell subset sorted from them (not recorded which). The receptors were gathered from a young man who had mild COVID-19 (a few samples of this study predate the infection). Cell type and time point are not known.

The V gene is TRBV7-4, the J gene TRBJ2-7; tentative D call: TRBD1 (6 bases). The CDR3 consists of 14 residues. Germline CDR1 SGHVT, CDR2 SQSDAQ. The V gene lost 5 bases and the J gene lost 2 bases, with 13 bases spanning the gap. CDR3 region: CASSGRGGTYEQYF. DNA of the CDR3: TGTGCCAGCAGCGGTAGAGGGGGAACCTACGAGCAGTACTTC.

Notes on this clonotype: The junction departs from the called germline gene at one end, perhaps through a read error. The gene calls are TRBV4-1 and TRBJ1-5, with 8 bases matching TRBD1. The germline CDR1 and CDR2 sequences are MGHRA and YSYEKL. The CDR3 has 15 residues. CDR3 DNA sequence: TGCGCCAGCAGCCATCCCGGACAGGGAAATCAGCCACAGCATTTT. Its translation: CASSHPGQGNQPQHF.

This clonotype showed up many times. V and J are TRBV5-1 and TRBJ2-3; D tentatively reads TRBD1 or TRBD2 (6 bases each). Trimming took 0 bases from V and 3 from J, leaving 11 bases between them. The germline V gene has CDR1 SGHRS and CDR2 YFSETQ. The CDR3 has 15 amino acids. The CDR3 DNA reads as TGCGCCAGCAGCTTGGCCGGGGGCATGACAGATACGCAGTATTTT. Protein sequence: CASSLAGGMTDTQYF.

This clonotype has ten or more counts. J is TRBJ2-3 and V is TRBV4-3; TRBD2 is a possible D gene (5 bases). Per the germline V gene, CDR1 is LGHNA and CDR2 is YSLEER. V dropped 0 bases and J dropped 6 bases, with 13 bases sitting between them. The length of the CDR3 is 15 residues. The CDR3 sequence: CASSQEARGIDTQYF. The CDR3 DNA follows: TGCGCCAGCAGCCAAGAAGCCCGAGGGATCGATACGCAGTATTTT.

The V gene is TRBV10-2, the J gene TRBJ1-2; no clear D. Germline V gene sequence: CDR1 WSHSY, CDR2 SAAADI. Between the trimmed V and J ends, which lost 4 bases and 8 bases, there was a span of 11 bases. The CDR3 consists of 12 residues. CDR3 bases: TGCGCCAGCAGTGCCCCCAGTAGGGGCTACACCTTC. Protein: CASSAPSRGYTF.

The table lists this clonotype with a few counts. The genes are TRBV12-3 or TRBV12-4 and TRBJ1-1; maybe TRBD1 (5 bases). The ends were cut back, 4 bases at V and 7 bases at J, with 13 bases in the middle. This CDR3 spans 13 amino acids. The CDR3 sequence is CASSSRGQDEAFF. CDR3 bases: TGTGCCAGCAGTTCCCGGGGCCAAGATGAAGCTTTCTTT.

This clonotype was detected many times. The rearrangement joins TRBV7-8 to TRBJ2-4; maybe TRBD2 (5 bases). Germline CDR1 is SGHVS and CDR2 is FQNEAQ. This CDR3 contains 14 residues. Trimming took off 1 base at V and 7 bases at J, with 11 bases between the two ends. CDR3 in amino acids: CASSLGRTSNIQYF. Written as DNA, the CDR3 is TGTGCCAGCAGCTTAGGTCGGACTTCTAACATTCAGTACTTC.

This clonotype was found a few times. The CDR3 reads CASSRQAPPPRQGTYQPQHF. The CDR3 DNA is TGCGCCAGCAGCCGACAAGCCCCTCCCCCGAGACAGGGGACCTATCAGCCCCAGCATTTT. The chain recombines TRBV4-1 with TRBJ1-5, with 8 bases matching TRBD1. The length of the CDR3 is 20 residues. Trimming at V came to 4 bases and at J to 5 bases, leaving 22 bases not matched to a gene. Per the germline V gene, CDR1 is MGHRA and CDR2 is YSYEKL.

The gene calls are TRBV19 and TRBJ1-5; 7 nucleotides line up with TRBD1. The V gene end was trimmed by 11 bases and the J gene end by 0 bases; junction bases not matched to a gene: 16. Germline CDR1 LNHDA, CDR2 SQIVND (reference sequence). The CDR3 runs to 17 residues. The CDR3 nucleotides are TGTGCCCGCATGAGGGGGCCCCGAATTAATAGCAATCAGCCCCAGCATTTT. Translation: CARMRGPRINSNQPQHF.

There are many counts of this clonotype. The CDR3 DNA follows: TGTGCCAGCAGCCTAATAGCCAATGAGCAGTTCTTC. This translates into CASSLIANEQFF. The chain joins TRBV7-9 to TRBJ2-1; D call uncertain. The length of the CDR3 is 12 residues. Germline V gene data show CDR1 as SEHNR and CDR2 as FQNEAQ (reference sequence). Trimming left V 5 bases short and J 6 bases short, with 8 bases between.

This clonotype was observed at least ten times. This chain links TRBV5-1 with TRBJ2-5; 7 bases line up with TRBD1. CDR1 and CDR2 (germline): SGHRS, YFSETQ. The junction had 5 bases not matched to a gene; V was cut back by 5 bases and J by 1 base. The CDR3 extends over 14 amino acids. CDR3 sequence: CASRGQPSQETQYF. The CDR3 DNA is TGCGCCAGCAGGGGACAGCCGAGCCAAGAGACCCAGTACTTC.

This clonotype has at least ten counts. The V gene is TRBV7-6, the J gene TRBJ2-5, with D possibly being TRBD1 or TRBD2 (5 bases each). This CDR3 contains 15 residues. V was shortened by 5 bases and J by 0 bases, with 13 bases between the two germline ends. The germline CDR1 and CDR2 sequences are SGHVS and FNYEAQ. The CDR3: CASSAVRGHQETQYF. The CDR3, as DNA: TGTGCCAGCAGCGCCGTGAGGGGACACCAAGAGACCCAGTACTTC.